This T cell receptor beta chain was profiled in a study of blood T cell repertoires in COVID-19. Study-wide background: Some COVID-19 samples were acute and others convalescent; all came from the United States, Italy and Spain. The cDNA or gDNA used as material had been derived from T cells, B-cell-depleted T cells, or PBMCs.

Germline V gene lookup returns CDR1 LNHNV and CDR2 YYDKDF (reference sequence). This CDR3 has 16 residues. V was pared by 1 base and J by 7 bases, with 7 bases of the junction left unmatched. This clone was seen once. As originally analysed: Amplification of reference gene primers was used by the study to estimate nucleated cell counts. Here immunoSEQ multiplex PCR was the method, and the copy in TCRdb shows in-frame clones only, minus some. V and J calls and clone size are copied from that table; D and trimming were computed from the DNA. The repertoire holds a few hundred thousand clones, with 90% as singletons. Researchers sorted participants into cohorts using their self-reported clinical history.

The receptor was derived from a woman between 18 and 29 years old with acute COVID-19. The rearrangement uses TRBV15 and TRBJ1-4; TRBD1 aligns across 9 bases. The sequenced material came from PBMCs or T cells enriched from blood (not recorded which). The CDR3 loop is CATSRVPGQGFEKLFF. The CDR3, as DNA: TGTGCCACCAGCAGAGTTCCGGGACAGGGTTTTGAAAAACTGTTTTTT. The full variable domain, with the rest looked up from reference TRBV15 and TRBJ1-4, is DAMVIQNPRYQVTQFGKPVTLSCSQTLNHNVMYWYQQKSSQAPKLLFHYYDKDFNNEADTPDNFQSRRPNTSFCFLDIRSPGLGDTAMYLCATSRVPGQGFEKLFFGSGTQLSVL.